The present T cell receptor beta chain was sequenced within a study of glioma-infiltrating T cells after dendritic cell vaccination. Assay used: immunoSEQ multiplex PCR; TCRdb lists only in-frame clones, some missing. This sample has about 92,000 clones; just over 85% occur once, and the top ten carry about 15%. CDR1 is MNHEY and CDR2 is SVGAGI in the germline V gene. The CDR3 is 12 residues long. Losses at the gene ends were 5 bases for V and 4 bases for J; bases not matched to a gene: 1. The sequence derives from a human donor with glioblastoma. The sample was blood, taken before dendritic cell vaccination. The chain couples TRBV6-5 to TRBJ1-2; 7 bases align to TRBD1. The CDR3, as DNA: TGTGCCAGCAGTGCAGGGGGCTATGGCTACACCTTC. Translated: CASSAGGYGYTF.